These 21 T cell receptor beta chains originate from one sample sequenced in a study of breast tumors, draining lymph nodes, adjacent tissues. The lymph nodes were axillary draining lymph nodes from breast cancer patients. TCRdb reanalysed the multiplex PCR reads using MiXCR and keeps one entry per CDR3 protein. The repertoire holds some 170,000 distinct CDR3 sequences, with roughly 35% as singletons. The material sequenced was axillary lymph node tissue. The receptors originated from a female donor with breast cancer. Some clones in this sample may be carry-over from other donors' samples.

This clonotype was picked up many times. This chain links TRBV29-1 with TRBJ2-3; 8 positions agree with TRBD2. V trimming: 8 bases; J trimming: 0 bases; junction bases outside the gene matches: 4. This CDR3 is built from 13 residues. Looked up from germline, CDR1 is SQVTM and CDR2 is ANQGSEA. CDR3 in amino acids: CSLSGGSTDTQYF. CDR3 in DNA: TGCAGCTTAAGCGGGGGCAGCACAGATACGCAGTATTTT.

The chain carries TRBV2 and TRBJ1-6; TRBD1 might be the D (5 bases). With 4 bases removed from V and 10 bases from J, the gap between germline ends came to 14 bases. CDR3 length equals 14 residues. CDR1 and CDR2 from the germline V gene are SNHLY and FYNNEI. CDR3 residues: CASSGTLGNSPLHF. The CDR3 DNA reads TGTGCCAGCAGTGGGACACTGGGGAACTCACCCCTCCACTTT.

V and J are TRBV24-1 and TRBJ1-4; no clear D. Germline V gene data show CDR1 as KGHDR and CDR2 as SFDVKD. This CDR3 contains 12 residues. Between the trimmed V and J ends, which lost 8 bases and 10 bases, there was a span of 13 bases. The CDR3 here is CATMDSSGKLFF. The CDR3 DNA reads as TGTGCCACCATGGATTCCTCTGGAAAACTGTTTTTT.

This clonotype was picked up many times. CDR3 bases: TGTGCCAGCAGCCGGGGGTTCGACACAGATACGCAGTATTTT. Protein: CASSRGFDTDTQYF. The chain carries TRBV5-4 and TRBJ2-3; D may be TRBD2 (6 bases). V lost 4 bases and J 2 bases, leaving 11 bases between the germline ends. Germline CDR1 SGHNT, CDR2 YYREEE (reference sequence). The CDR3 spans 14 residues. Full variable domain (rest looked up from reference TRBV5-4 and TRBJ2-3): ETGVTQSPTHLIKTRGQQVTLRCSSQSGHNTVSWYQQALGQGPQFIFQYYREEENGRGNFPPRFSGLQFPNYSSELNVNALELDDSALYLCASSRGFDTDTQYFGPGTRLTVL.

This clonotype has at least ten counts. This rearrangement joins TRBV7-6 to TRBJ2-3; TRBD2 aligns across 11 bases. This CDR3 has 18 residues. Germline V gives CDR1 SGHVS, CDR2 FNYEAQ. V lost 1 base to trimming and J lost 4 bases; unmatched junction nucleotides: 10. The DNA for the CDR3 is TGTGCCAGCAGCTTAGGGGCTAGCGGGGGGCCCCTCCCAGATACGCAGTATTTT. Translation: CASSLGASGGPLPDTQYF.

The chain combines TRBV5-1 with TRBJ2-1; D not resolved. The V gene's germline CDR1 is SGHRS and CDR2 YFSETQ. V lost 1 base and J 7 bases, leaving 18 bases between the germline ends. This CDR3 is built from 16 residues. The CDR3 here is CASSLTGHPGRNEQFF. Here the CDR3 DNA reads TGCGCCAGCAGCTTGACCGGGCACCCGGGCAGAAATGAGCAGTTCTTC.

This clonotype was counted at least ten times. CDR3 region: CARKLGGETQYF. In DNA form, the CDR3 reads TGTGCCAGGAAACTCGGAGGAGAGACCCAGTACTTC. The chain employs TRBV2 and TRBJ2-5, with a possible D match to TRBD2 (5 bases). The V and J ends lost 9 bases and 4 bases respectively, with 12 bases between them. The CDR3 is 12 amino acids. Germline V gene data show CDR1 as SNHLY and CDR2 as FYNNEI.

This clonotype has a count of ten or more. This chain connects TRBV5-1 to TRBJ2-5; D may correspond to TRBD1 or TRBD2 (5 bases each). This CDR3 has 15 residues. Per germline, CDR1 SGHRS and CDR2 YFSETQ. V was clipped by 3 bases and J by 5 bases, with 17 bases between them. CDR3 residues: CASSYIPGPGETQYF. CDR3 in DNA: TGCGCCAGCAGCTACATACCGGGGCCCGGGGAGACCCAGTACTTC.

At least ten counts were recorded for this clonotype. The V and J genes are TRBV20-1 and TRBJ2-7; D remains unclear. The CDR3 is made up of 14 amino acids. V dropped 1 base and J dropped 4 bases, with 14 bases sitting between them. CDR1 and CDR2 (germline): DFQATT, SNEGSKA (reference sequence). CDR3: CSARVLRTTYEQYF. The CDR3 DNA reads TGCAGTGCTAGAGTTTTGAGGACGACGTACGAGCAGTACTTC.

The V gene is TRBV2, the J gene TRBJ1-6, with TRBD1 matching over 9 bases. Germline CDR1 reads SNHLY; CDR2 reads FYNNEI. The CDR3 consists of 13 residues. V dropped 8 bases and J dropped 10; count of bases not matched to a gene: 6. The CDR3 here is CASRDRVGSPLHF. As DNA, the CDR3 is TGTGCCAGCCGGGACAGGGTGGGCTCACCCCTCCACTTT.

Many counts were recorded for this clonotype. The J gene is TRBJ2-3, the V gene TRBV5-1; D unclear. The CDR3 extends over 13 amino acids. Per the germline V gene, CDR1 is SGHRS and CDR2 is YFSETQ. Trimming cost V 6 bases and J 2 bases, with 10 bases left between them. CDR3 sequence (DNA): TGCGCCAGCAAGCGCTCCAACACAGATACGCAGTATTTT. Translating it yields CASKRSNTDTQYF.

V usage is TRBV7-9 and J usage is TRBJ2-2; 8 bases agree with TRBD2. Germline assignment: CDR1 SEHNR and CDR2 FQNEAQ (reference sequence). The V gene end was trimmed by 5 bases and the J gene end by 7 bases; junction bases not matched to a gene: 3. This CDR3 comprises 13 residues. For the CDR3, the DNA is TGTGCCAGCAGCCCAGGGACTAGCGGGGAGCTGTTTTTT. It specifies CASSPGTSGELFF.

This clonotype was observed many times. The rearrangement joins TRBV12-5 to TRBJ2-1; D might be TRBD2 (5 bases). Per germline, CDR1 LGHNT and CDR2 FRNRAP. This CDR3 comprises 15 residues. With 5 bases removed from V and 8 bases from J, the gap between germline ends came to 19 bases. The CDR3 DNA reads TGTGCTAGTGGTCTCCCCCCGGCTAGCAAGGATGAGCAGTTCTTC. This sequence encodes CASGLPPASKDEQFF.

Remarks on this clonotype: This may arise from a read error, as a much more abundant clone is one base away. This chain joins TRBV5-1 and TRBJ2-1, with 9 bases lining up with TRBD1. The CDR3 totals 16 residues. Germline CDR1 reads SGHRS; CDR2 reads YFSETQ. As DNA, the CDR3 is TGCCCCAGCAGCTCTAATTCCGGGACAGGGTCAAATGAGCAGTTCTTC. Translated: CPSSSNSGTGSNEQFF.

This clonotype is a singleton in its sample. The CDR3 does not end in the conserved phenylalanine or tryptophan, so this is likely a read error. The gene calls are TRBV7-6 and TRBJ1-6; D not certain. The germline V gene has CDR1 SGHVS and CDR2 FNYEAQ. The CDR3 is 14 amino acids. V was clipped by 4 bases and J by 8 bases, with 12 bases between them. The CDR3 loop is CASSSGRYDSPLHY. CDR3 nucleotide sequence: TGTGCCAGCAGCTCCGGGCGGTATGATTCACCCCTCCACTAT.

The chain links TRBV6-1 to TRBJ2-1; 9 nucleotides match TRBD1. This CDR3 spans 16 amino acids. CDR1 MNHNS and CDR2 SASEGT come from the germline V gene. After removal of 6 bases from V and 8 bases from J, the junction contained 14 bases not matched to a gene. The CDR3 protein is CASRTTGGPRPDEQFF. The CDR3 DNA sequence: TGTGCCAGCAGGACAACAGGGGGCCCGAGGCCCGATGAGCAGTTCTTC.

This clonotype was seen repeatedly, ten times or more. V gene TRBV24-1 combines with J gene TRBJ2-5; D uncertain. The CDR3 runs 15 residues. Germline CDR1 KGHDR, CDR2 SFDVKD. The V and J ends lost 4 bases and 2 bases respectively, with 13 bases between them. CDR3 DNA sequence: TGTGCCACCAGTGACAAAAGACTGACTCAAGAGACCCAGTACTTC. It yields the protein CATSDKRLTQETQYF.

This clonotype was counted at least ten times. The V call is TRBV4-1, the J call TRBJ1-2, with TRBD1 as a possible D gene (5 bases). The CDR3 runs 12 residues. V was shortened by 8 bases and J by 5 bases, with 12 bases between the two germline ends. The germline V gene has CDR1 MGHRA and CDR2 YSYEKL. CDR3 nucleotides: TGCGCCAGCTCAGACGGGGGATATGGCTACACCTTC. It is translated as CASSDGGYGYTF.

Worth noting for this clonotype: No conserved phenylalanine or tryptophan ends this CDR3, so it is likely a read error. The chain couples TRBV6-5 to TRBJ1-6; 11 bases agree with TRBD1. The V and J ends lost 0 bases and 6 bases, in that order; junction bases with no gene match: 4. The CDR3 length is 17 residues. Germline CDR1 and CDR2: MNHEY and SVGAGI. The CDR3 loop reads CASSYSGTGGGNSPLHV. The CDR3 DNA follows: TGTGCCAGCAGTTACTCGGGGACAGGGGGGGGTAATTCACCCCTCCACGTT.

This clonotype was seen only once. The junction shows a germline mismatch at one end, possibly a read error. The chain carries TRBV20-1 and TRBJ2-2, with 8 bases fitting TRBD2. This CDR3 comprises 14 residues. CDR1 is DFQATT and CDR2 is SNEGSKA in the germline V gene (reference sequence). The CDR3 loop reads CSARAGANTGELFF. The CDR3 nucleotides are TGTAGTGCTAGAGCGGGAGCGAACACCGGGGAGCTGTTTTTT.

This chain links TRBV5-1 with TRBJ1-6, with no clear D. In germline, CDR1 is SGHRS, CDR2 YFSETQ. The CDR3 covers 16 residues. V was trimmed by 0 bases and J by 9 bases, leaving 16 bases between them. The CDR3, as DNA: TGCGCCAGCAGCTTGGACGGGGTTCTATTGAGTTCACCCCTCCACTTT. It specifies CASSLDGVLLSSPLHF.